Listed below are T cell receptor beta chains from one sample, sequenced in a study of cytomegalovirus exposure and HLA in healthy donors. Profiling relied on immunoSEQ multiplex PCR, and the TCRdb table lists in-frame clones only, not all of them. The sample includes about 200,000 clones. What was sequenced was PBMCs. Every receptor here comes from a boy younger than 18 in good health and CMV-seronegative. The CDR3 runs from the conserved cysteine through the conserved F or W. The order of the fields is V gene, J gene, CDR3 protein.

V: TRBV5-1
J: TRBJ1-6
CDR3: CASSGGWEARLKNSPLHF

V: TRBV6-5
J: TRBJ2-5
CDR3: CASSSGTSGRKTQYF

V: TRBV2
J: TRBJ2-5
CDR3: CASSEARSGETEETQYF

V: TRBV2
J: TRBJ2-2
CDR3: CASRKDTPNTGELFF

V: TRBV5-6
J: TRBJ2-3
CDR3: CASSLGLAASTDTQYF

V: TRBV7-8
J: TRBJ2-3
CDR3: CASSLARDRPLNTQYF

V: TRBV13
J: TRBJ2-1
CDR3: CASSPVADSYNEQFF

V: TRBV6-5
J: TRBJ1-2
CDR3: CASSSPGRIYTF

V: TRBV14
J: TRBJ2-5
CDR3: CASSQARGYQETQYF

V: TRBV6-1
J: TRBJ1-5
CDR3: CAIQGSNQPQHF